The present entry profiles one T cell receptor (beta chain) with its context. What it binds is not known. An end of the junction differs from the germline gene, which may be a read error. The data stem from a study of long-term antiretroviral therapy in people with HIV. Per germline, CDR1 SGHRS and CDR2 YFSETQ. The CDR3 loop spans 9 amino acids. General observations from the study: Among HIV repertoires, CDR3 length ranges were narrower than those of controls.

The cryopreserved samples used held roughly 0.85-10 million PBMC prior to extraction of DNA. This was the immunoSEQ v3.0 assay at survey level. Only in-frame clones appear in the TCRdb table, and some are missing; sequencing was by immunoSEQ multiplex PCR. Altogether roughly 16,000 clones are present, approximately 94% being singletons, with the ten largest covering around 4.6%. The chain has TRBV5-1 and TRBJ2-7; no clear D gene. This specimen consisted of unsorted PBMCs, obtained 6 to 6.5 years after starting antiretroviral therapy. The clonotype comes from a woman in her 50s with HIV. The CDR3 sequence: CASRSEQDF. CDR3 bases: TGCGCCAGCAGAAGCGAGCAGGACTTC.